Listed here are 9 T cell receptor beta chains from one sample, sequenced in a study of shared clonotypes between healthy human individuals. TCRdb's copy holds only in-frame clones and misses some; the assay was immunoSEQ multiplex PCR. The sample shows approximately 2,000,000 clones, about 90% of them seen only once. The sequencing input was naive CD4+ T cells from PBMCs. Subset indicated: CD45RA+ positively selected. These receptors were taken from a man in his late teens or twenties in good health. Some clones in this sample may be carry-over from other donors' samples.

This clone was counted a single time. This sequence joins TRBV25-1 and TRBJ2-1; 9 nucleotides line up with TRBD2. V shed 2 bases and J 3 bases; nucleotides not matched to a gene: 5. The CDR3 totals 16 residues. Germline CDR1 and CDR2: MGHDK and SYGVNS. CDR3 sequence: CASSEGGAGGYNEQFF. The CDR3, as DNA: TGTGCCAGCAGTGAAGGTGGAGCGGGAGGCTACAATGAGCAGTTCTTC.

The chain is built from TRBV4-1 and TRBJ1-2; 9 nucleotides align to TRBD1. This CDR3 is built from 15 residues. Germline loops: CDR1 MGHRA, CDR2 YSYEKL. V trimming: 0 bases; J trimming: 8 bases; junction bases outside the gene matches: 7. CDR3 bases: TGCGCCAGCAGCCAAGATATCCGACAGGGGGACGGCTACACCTTC. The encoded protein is CASSQDIRQGDGYTF.

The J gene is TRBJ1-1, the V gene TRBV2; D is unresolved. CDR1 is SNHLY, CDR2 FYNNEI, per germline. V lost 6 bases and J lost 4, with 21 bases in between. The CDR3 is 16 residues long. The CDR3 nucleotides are TGTGCCAGCAGACCCAACCCCGGAGGCGGCGGCACTGAAGCTTTCTTT. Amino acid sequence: CASRPNPGGGGTEAFF.

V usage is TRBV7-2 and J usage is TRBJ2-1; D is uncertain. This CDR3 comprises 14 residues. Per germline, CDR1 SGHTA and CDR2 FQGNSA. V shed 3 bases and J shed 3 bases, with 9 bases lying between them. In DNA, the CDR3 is TGTGCCAGCAGCTTCTACGGAAACTACAATGAGCAGTTCTTC. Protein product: CASSFYGNYNEQFF.

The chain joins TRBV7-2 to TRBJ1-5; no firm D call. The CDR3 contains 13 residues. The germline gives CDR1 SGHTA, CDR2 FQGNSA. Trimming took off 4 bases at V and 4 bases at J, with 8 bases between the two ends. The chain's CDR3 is CASSSFINQPQHF. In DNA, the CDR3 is TGTGCCAGCAGCTCGTTCATTAATCAGCCCCAGCATTTT.

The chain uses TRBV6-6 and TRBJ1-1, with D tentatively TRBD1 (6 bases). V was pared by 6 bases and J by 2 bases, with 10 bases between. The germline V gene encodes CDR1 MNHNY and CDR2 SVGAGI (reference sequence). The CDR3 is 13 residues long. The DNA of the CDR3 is TGTGCCAGCAGGTGGACAGCCAACACTGAAGCTTTCTTT. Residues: CASRWTANTEAFF.

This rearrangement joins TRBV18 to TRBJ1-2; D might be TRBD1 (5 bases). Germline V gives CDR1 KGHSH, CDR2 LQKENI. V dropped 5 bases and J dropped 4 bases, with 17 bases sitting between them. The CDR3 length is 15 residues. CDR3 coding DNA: TGTGCCAGCTCAAAGATGCCGGCGGACACCTATGGCTACACCTTC. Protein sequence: CASSKMPADTYGYTF.

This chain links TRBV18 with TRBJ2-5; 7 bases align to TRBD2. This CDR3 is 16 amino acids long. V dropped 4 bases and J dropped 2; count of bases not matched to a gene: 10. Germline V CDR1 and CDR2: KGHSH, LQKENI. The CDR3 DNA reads TGTGCCAGCTCACAACGTTACAGGACTAGACAAGAGACCCAGTACTTC. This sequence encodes CASSQRYRTRQETQYF.

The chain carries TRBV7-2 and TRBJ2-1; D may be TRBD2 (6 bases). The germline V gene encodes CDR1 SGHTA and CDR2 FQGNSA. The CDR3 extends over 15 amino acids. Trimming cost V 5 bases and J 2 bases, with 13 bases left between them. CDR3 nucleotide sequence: TGTGCCAGCAGCCACCGGGAGACCGCCTACAATGAGCAGTTCTTC. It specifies CASSHRETAYNEQFF.